The following is a T cell receptor (beta chain) sequence with its context. CDR1 LNHDA and CDR2 SQIVND come from the germline V gene (reference sequence). Deletions cut 5 bases from V and 1 base from J, with 11 bases between. CDR3 size: 14 residues. This sample is part of a study of blood T cell repertoires in COVID-19. On the study more broadly: In each case, the material was cDNA or gDNA derived from T cells, B-cell-depleted T cells, or PBMCs.

The method was immunoSEQ multiplex PCR; TCRdb's version includes in-frame clones alone and lacks a portion of them. The sample yields approximately 75,000 clones, around 89% seen once. Sequenced material: peripheral blood. The source of this sequence is a man in his 60s with acute or convalescent COVID-19. V usage is TRBV19 and J usage is TRBJ2-5; weak D call: TRBD2 (6 bases). The CDR3 nucleotides are TGTGCCAGTAGTTCCCGGGACTTCCAAGAGACCCAGTACTTC. Its translation is CASSSRDFQETQYF.